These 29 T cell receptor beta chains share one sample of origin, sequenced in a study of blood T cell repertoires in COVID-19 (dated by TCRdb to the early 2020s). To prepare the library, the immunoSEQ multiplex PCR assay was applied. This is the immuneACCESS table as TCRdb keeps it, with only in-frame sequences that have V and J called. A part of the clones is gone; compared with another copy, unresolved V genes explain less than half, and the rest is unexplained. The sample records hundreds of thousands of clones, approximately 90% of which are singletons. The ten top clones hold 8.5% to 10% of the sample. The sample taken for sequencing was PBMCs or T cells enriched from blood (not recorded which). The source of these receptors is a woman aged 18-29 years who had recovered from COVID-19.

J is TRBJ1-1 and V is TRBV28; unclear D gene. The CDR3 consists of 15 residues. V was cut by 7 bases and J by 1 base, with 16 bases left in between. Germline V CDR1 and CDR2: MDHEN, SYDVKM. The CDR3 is CASNKNRRENTEAFF. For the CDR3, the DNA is TGTGCCAGCAACAAGAATAGACGGGAGAACACTGAAGCTTTCTTT.

CDR3 sequence: CASSPYTGITSYEQYF. The CDR3 bases are TGTGCCAGCTCACCTTATACCGGGATTACGTCCTACGAGCAGTACTTC. The chain recombines TRBV18 with TRBJ2-7; possibly TRBD2 for D (5 bases). CDR3 length: 16 residues. Trimming left V 3 bases short and J 1 base short, with 16 bases between. CDR1 and CDR2 from the germline V gene are KGHSH and LQKENI. The entire variable domain, with the rest obtained from reference TRBV18 and TRBJ2-7, is as follows: NAGVMQNPRHLVRRRGQEARLRCSPMKGHSHVYWYRQLPEEGLKFMVYLQKENIIDESGMPKERFSAEFPKEGPSILRIQQVVRGDSAAYFCASSPYTGITSYEQYFGPGTRLTVT.

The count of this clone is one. The DNA of the CDR3 is TGCGCCAGCAGCTTGGCCCCGGGGAATGGCTACACCTTC. Translation gives CASSLAPGNGYTF. The chain has TRBV5-1 and TRBJ1-2, with D uncertain. CDR1 is SGHRS and CDR2 is YFSETQ in the germline V gene. V lost 0 bases, J lost 6 bases, and 9 bases lay in between. The CDR3 runs to 13 residues.

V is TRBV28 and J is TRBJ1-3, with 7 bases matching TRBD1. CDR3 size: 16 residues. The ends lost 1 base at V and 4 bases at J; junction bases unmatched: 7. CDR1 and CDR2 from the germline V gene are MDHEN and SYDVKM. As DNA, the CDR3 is TGTGCCAGCAGTTTATCACAGGGGATAGTAGGAAACACCATATATTTT. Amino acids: CASSLSQGIVGNTIYF.

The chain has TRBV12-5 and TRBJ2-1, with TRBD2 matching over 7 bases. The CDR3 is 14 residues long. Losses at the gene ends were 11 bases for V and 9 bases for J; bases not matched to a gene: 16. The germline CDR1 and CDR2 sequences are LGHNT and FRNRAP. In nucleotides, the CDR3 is TGTGCTTCACCGAACGGGGGGTTGAATTCTGAGCAGTTCTTC. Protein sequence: CASPNGGLNSEQFF. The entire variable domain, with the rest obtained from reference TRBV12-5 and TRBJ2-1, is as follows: DARVTQTPRHKVTEMGQEVTMRCQPILGHNTVFWYRQTMMQGLELLAYFRNRAPLDDSGMPKDRFSAEMPDATLATLKIQPSEPRDSAVYFCASPNGGLNSEQFFGPGTRLTVL.

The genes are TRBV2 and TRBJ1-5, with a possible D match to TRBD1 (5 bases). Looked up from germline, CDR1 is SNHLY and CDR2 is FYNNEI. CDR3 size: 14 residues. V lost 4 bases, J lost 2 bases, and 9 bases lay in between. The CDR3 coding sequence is TGTGCCAGCAGTGGGGGGGAAGGCAATCAGCCCCAGCATTTT. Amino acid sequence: CASSGGEGNQPQHF.

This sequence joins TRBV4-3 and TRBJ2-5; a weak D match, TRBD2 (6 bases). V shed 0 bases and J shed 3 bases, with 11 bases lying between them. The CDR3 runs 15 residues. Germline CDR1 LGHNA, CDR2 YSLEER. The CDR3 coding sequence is TGCGCCAGCAGCCAAGATCACGGGGGAGAAGAGACCCAGTACTTC. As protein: CASSQDHGGEETQYF.

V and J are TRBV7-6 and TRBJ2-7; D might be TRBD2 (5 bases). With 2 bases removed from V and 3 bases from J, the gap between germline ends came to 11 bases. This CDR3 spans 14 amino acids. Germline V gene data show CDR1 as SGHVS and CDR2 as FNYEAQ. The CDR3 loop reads CASSLFEGNYEQYF. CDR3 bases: TGTGCCAGCAGCTTATTTGAGGGCAACTACGAGCAGTACTTC. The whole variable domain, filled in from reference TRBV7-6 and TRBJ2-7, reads GAGVSQSPRYKVTKRGQDVALRCDPISGHVSLYWYRQALGQGPEFLTYFNYEAQQDKSGLPNDRFSAERPEGSISTLTIQRTEQRDSAMYRCASSLFEGNYEQYFGPGTRLTVT.

CDR3 loop: CASSQDPGSNQPQHF. The CDR3, as DNA: TGTGCCAGCAGCCAAGATCCCGGTTCCAATCAGCCCCAGCATTTT. V and J are TRBV3-1 (or the pseudogene TRBV3-2) and TRBJ1-5, with D unresolved. The CDR3 covers 15 residues. Germline V CDR1 and CDR2: LGHDT, YNNKEL (reference sequence). The V end was cut by 0 bases, the J end by 3 bases, with 9 bases between.

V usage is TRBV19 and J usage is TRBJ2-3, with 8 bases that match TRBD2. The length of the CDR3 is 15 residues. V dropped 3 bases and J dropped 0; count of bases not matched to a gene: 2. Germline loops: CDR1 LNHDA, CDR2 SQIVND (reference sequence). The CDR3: CASSIRGGSTDTQYF. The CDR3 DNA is TGTGCCAGTAGTATCCGGGGGGGAAGCACAGATACGCAGTATTTT.

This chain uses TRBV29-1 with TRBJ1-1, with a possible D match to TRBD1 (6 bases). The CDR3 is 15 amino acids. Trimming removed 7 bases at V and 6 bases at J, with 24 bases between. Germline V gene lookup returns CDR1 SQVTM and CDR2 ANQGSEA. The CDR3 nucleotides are TGCAGCGCTGTCCCCGGGACAAGAAGTTTCGCTGAAGCTTTCTTT. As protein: CSAVPGTRSFAEAFF.

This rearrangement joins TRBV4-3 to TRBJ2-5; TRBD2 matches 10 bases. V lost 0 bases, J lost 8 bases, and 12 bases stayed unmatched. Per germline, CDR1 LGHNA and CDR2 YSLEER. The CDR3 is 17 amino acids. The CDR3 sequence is CASSQERGAGGRTTQYF. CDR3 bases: TGCGCCAGCAGCCAAGAACGGGGAGCGGGGGGGAGAACAACCCAGTACTTC.

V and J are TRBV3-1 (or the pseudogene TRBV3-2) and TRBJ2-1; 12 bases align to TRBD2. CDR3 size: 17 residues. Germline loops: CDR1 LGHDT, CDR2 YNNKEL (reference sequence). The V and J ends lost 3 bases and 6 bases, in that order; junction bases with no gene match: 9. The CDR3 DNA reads TGTGCCAGCAGCCATCGACTAGCGGGAGTTCTTGGCAATGAGCAGTTCTTC. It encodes CASSHRLAGVLGNEQFF.

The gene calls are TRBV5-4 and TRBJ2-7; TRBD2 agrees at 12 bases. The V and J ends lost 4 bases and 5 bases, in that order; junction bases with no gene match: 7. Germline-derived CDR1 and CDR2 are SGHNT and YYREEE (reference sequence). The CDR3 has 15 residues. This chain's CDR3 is CASSLSSGRADEQYF. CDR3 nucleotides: TGTGCCAGCAGCCTGTCTAGCGGGAGGGCCGACGAGCAGTACTTC. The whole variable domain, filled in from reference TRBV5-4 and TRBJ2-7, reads ETGVTQSPTHLIKTRGQQVTLRCSSQSGHNTVSWYQQALGQGPQFIFQYYREEENGRGNFPPRFSGLQFPNYSSELNVNALELDDSALYLCASSLSSGRADEQYFGPGTRLTVT.

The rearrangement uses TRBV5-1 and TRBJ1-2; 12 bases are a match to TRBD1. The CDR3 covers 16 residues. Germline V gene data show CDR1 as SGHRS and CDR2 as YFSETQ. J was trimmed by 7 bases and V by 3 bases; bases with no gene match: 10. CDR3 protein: CASSSQPGQGAGGYTF. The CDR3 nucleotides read TGCGCCAGCAGCTCACAACCGGGACAGGGGGCGGGTGGCTACACCTTC. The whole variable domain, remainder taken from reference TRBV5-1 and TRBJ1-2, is KAGVTQTPRYLIKTRGQQVTLSCSPISGHRSVSWYQQTPGQGLQFLFEYFSETQRNKGNFPGRFSGRQFSNSRSEMNVSTLELGDSALYLCASSSQPGQGAGGYTFGSGTRLTVV.

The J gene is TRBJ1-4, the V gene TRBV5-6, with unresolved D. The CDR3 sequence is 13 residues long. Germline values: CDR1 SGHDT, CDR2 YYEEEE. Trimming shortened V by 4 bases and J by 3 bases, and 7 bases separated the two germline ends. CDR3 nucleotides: TGTGCCAGCAGCCAAATTCCTAATGAAAAACTGTTTTTT. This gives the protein CASSQIPNEKLFF.

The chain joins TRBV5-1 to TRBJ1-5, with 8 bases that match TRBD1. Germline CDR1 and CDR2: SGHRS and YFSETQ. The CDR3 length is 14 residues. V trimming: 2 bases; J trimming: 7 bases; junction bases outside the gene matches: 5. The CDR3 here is CASSFQGAIQPQHF. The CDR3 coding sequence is TGCGCCAGCAGCTTTCAGGGGGCGATCCAGCCCCAGCATTTT.

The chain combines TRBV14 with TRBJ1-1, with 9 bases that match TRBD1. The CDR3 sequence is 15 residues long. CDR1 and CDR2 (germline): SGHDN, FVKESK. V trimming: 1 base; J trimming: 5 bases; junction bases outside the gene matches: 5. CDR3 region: CASSQVAGQGTEAFF. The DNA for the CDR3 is TGTGCCAGCAGCCAAGTAGCCGGACAGGGGACTGAAGCTTTCTTT.

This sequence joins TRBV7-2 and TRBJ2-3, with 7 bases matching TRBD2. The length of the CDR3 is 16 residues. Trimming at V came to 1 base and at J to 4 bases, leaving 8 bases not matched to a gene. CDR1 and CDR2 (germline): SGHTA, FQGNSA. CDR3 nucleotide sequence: TGTGCCAGCAGCTTAGGTCGAGCGGGGAGATCAGATACGCAGTATTTT. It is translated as CASSLGRAGRSDTQYF.

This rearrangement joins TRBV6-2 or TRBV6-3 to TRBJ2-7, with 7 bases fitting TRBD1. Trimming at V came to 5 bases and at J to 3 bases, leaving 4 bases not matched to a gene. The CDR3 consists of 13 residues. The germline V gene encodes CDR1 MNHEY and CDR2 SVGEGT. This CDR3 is CASSNRDSYEQYF. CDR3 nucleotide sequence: TGTGCCAGCAGTAACCGGGACAGCTACGAGCAGTACTTC.

The DNA of the CDR3 is TGTGCCATCAGGGAGACAGGCGACTACGAGCAGTACTTC. Translating it yields CAIRETGDYEQYF. The rearrangement links TRBV10-3 to TRBJ2-7; D may be TRBD1 (6 bases). Between the trimmed V and J ends, which lost 6 bases and 3 bases, there was a span of 12 bases. Germline V lookup: CDR1 ENHRY, CDR2 SYGVKD. This CDR3 is built from 13 residues.

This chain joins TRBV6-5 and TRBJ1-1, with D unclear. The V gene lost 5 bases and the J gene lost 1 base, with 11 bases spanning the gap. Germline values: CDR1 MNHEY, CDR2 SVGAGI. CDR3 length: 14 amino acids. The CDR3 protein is CASSPLLGNTEAFF. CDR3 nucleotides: TGTGCCAGCAGTCCCCTTCTCGGGAACACTGAAGCTTTCTTT.

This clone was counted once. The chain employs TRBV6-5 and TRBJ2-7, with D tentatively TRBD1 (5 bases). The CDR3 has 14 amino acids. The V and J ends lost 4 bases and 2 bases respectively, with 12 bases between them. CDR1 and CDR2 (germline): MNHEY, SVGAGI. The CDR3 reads CASSSFQGPYEQYF. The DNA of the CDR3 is TGTGCCAGCAGTTCCTTCCAGGGTCCCTACGAGCAGTACTTC.

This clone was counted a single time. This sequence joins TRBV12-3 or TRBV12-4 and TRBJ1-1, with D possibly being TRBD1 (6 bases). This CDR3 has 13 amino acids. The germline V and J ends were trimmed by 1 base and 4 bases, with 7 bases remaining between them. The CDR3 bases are TGTGCCAGCAGTTTAGGGGACATCACTGAAGCTTTCTTT. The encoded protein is CASSLGDITEAFF.

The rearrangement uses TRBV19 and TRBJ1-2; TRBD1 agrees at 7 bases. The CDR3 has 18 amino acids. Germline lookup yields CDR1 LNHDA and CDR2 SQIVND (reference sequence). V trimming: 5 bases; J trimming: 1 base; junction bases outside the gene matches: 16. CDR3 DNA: TGTGCCAGTAGTGTTCGGGACAGCCTCAACCCCAATAACTATGGCTACACCTTC. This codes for CASSVRDSLNPNNYGYTF.

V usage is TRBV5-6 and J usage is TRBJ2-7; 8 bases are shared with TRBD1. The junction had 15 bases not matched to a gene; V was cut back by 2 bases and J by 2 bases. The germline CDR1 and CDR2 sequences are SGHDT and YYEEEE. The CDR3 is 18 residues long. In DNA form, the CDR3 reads TGTGCCAGCAGCTTTGGGACAGGCTACAGAATCACGACCTACGAGCAGTACTTC. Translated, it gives CASSFGTGYRITTYEQYF.

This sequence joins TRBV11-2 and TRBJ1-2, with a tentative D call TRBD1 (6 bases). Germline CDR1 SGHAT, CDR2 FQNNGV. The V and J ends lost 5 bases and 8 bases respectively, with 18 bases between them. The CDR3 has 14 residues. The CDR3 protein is CASSGLQGARGYTF. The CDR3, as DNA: TGTGCCAGCAGCGGATTACAGGGAGCGCGCGGCTACACCTTC.

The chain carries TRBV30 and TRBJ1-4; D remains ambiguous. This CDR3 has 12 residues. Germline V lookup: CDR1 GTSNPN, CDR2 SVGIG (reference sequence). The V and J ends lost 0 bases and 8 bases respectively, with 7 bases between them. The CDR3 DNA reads TGTGCCTGGAGTGTATCAGCGGAAAAACTGTTTTTT. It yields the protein CAWSVSAEKLFF. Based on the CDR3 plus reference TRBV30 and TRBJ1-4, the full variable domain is SQTIHQWPATLVQPVGSPLSLECTVEGTSNPNLYWYRQAAGRGLQLLFYSVGIGQISSEVPQNLSASRPQDRQFILSSKKLLLSDSGFYLCAWSVSAEKLFFGSGTQLSVL.

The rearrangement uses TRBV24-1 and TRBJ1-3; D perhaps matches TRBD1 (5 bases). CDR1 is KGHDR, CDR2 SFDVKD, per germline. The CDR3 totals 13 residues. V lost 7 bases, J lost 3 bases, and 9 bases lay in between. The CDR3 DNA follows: TGTGCCACCAGCCCCAGGGATGGAAACACCATATATTTT. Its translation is CATSPRDGNTIYF.